The 15 T cell receptor beta chains below come from one sample, sequenced in a study of identical twins. MiXCR was run by TCRdb on the 5' RACE reads, yielding one entry per CDR3 protein. The sample carries some 500,000 distinct CDR3 sequences, about 20% recorded once. In addition, the sample was reused for a study of T cells expressing NK-cell markers.

Material: CD4+ T cells sorted from blood. These receptors were collected from a woman aged 18 to 35 in good health.

This clonotype occurred a few times. The V gene is TRBV4-3, the J gene TRBJ2-1; D is unresolved. V lost 1 base to trimming and J lost 8 bases, with 9 bases between them. Germline assignment: CDR1 LGHNA and CDR2 YSLEER. The CDR3 loop spans 13 amino acids. Here the CDR3 reads CASSQASEDEQFF. The CDR3 bases are TGCGCCAGCAGCCAAGCATCAGAGGATGAGCAGTTCTTC.

This clonotype was detected many times. This rearrangement joins TRBV29-1 to TRBJ1-4; weak D call: TRBD1 (6 bases). CDR1 and CDR2 (germline): SQVTM, ANQGSEA. Trimming shortened V by 4 bases and J by 2 bases, and 14 bases separated the two germline ends. CDR3 length equals 15 residues. Here the CDR3 DNA reads TGCAGCGTTGCACCGGGGGCCACGACTAATGAAAAACTGTTTTTT. Translating gives CSVAPGATTNEKLFF.

V is TRBV20-1 and J is TRBJ2-5; 13 nucleotides match TRBD2. The germline CDR1 and CDR2 sequences are DFQATT and SNEGSKA (reference sequence). CDR3 size: 15 residues. V lost 1 base and J lost 4; bases outside the gene matches: 3. CDR3 DNA sequence: TGCAGTGCTAGAGCACTAGCGGGGGGGCGAGAGACCCAGTACTTC. This sequence encodes CSARALAGGRETQYF.

V is TRBV12-3 or TRBV12-4 and J is TRBJ1-1, with D maybe TRBD1 (6 bases). CDR3 length: 16 residues. The germline V and J ends were trimmed by 2 bases and 4 bases, with 17 bases remaining between them. The CDR3 sequence is CASSLFPGTRPTEAFF. CDR3 sequence (DNA): TGTGCCAGCAGTTTATTTCCCGGGACACGGCCCACTGAAGCTTTCTTT.

CDR3 region: CASSPIGTTSYNEQFF. CDR3 in DNA: TGCGCCAGCAGCCCTATAGGGACAACCTCCTACAATGAGCAGTTCTTC. This sequence joins TRBV4-1 and TRBJ2-1; weak D call: TRBD1 (6 bases). The CDR3 consists of 16 residues. The germline gives CDR1 MGHRA, CDR2 YSYEKL. Trimming cost V 4 bases and J 0 bases, with 13 bases left between them.

V usage is TRBV6-5 and J usage is TRBJ1-2; no clear D gene. There are 14 residues in the CDR3. Germline CDR1 MNHEY, CDR2 SVGAGI. V lost 2 bases to trimming and J lost 2 bases, with 9 bases between them. This CDR3 reads CASSYGPRNYGYTF. The CDR3 coding sequence is TGTGCCAGCAGTTACGGGCCAAGGAACTATGGCTACACCTTC.

The table lists this clonotype with a few counts. The V call is TRBV6-5, the J call TRBJ1-3, with unresolved D. The CDR3 loop spans 16 amino acids. Germline V gives CDR1 MNHEY, CDR2 SVGAGI. V lost 0 bases and J lost 0, with 9 bases in between. The CDR3 region has the DNA TGTGCCAGCAGTTACTCGCAGCGGATCTCTGGAAACACCATATATTTT. It codes for CASSYSQRISGNTIYF.

A few counts support this clonotype. This chain joins TRBV12-3 or TRBV12-4 and TRBJ1-1; 10 bases are a match to TRBD1. CDR3 length: 14 amino acids. Germline trimming cut 6 bases from V and 10 bases from J; bases unmatched to any gene: 11. CDR3 nucleotides: TGTGCCAGCAGGAAAGGACAGGGGGGCTTGGTAGCTTTCTTT. Amino acids: CASRKGQGGLVAFF.

The CDR3 sequence: CASSPAGGNEQYF. In DNA, the CDR3 is TGTGCCAGCAGCCCCGCGGGGGGCAACGAGCAGTACTTC. The rearrangement links TRBV11-2 to TRBJ2-7, with 8 bases identical to TRBD2. V gave up 5 bases and J gave up 5 bases; unmatched junction bases: 5. Germline CDR1 and CDR2: SGHAT and FQNNGV. The CDR3 has 13 amino acids. Filled out from reference TRBV11-2 and TRBJ2-7, the complete variable domain reads EAGVAQSPRYKIIEKRQSVAFWCNPISGHATLYWYQQILGQGPKLLIQFQNNGVVDDSQLPKDRFSAERLKGVDSTLKIQPAKLEDSAVYLCASSPAGGNEQYFGPGTRLTVT.

This clonotype was seen repeatedly, ten times or more. The rearrangement uses TRBV29-1 and TRBJ2-3; 11 bases are a match to TRBD1. Trimming at V came to 7 bases and at J to 5 bases, leaving 5 bases not matched to a gene. Germline CDR1 SQVTM, CDR2 ANQGSEA. This CDR3 region has 13 residues. CDR3 coding DNA: TGCAGCGGGGGACAGGGGGAAAGAGATACGCAGTATTTT. Residues: CSGGQGERDTQYF.

V is TRBV6-2 or TRBV6-3 and J is TRBJ2-1; 7 bases agree with TRBD2. There are 12 residues in the CDR3. Germline V gene sequence: CDR1 MNHEY, CDR2 SVGEGT. Trimming removed 7 bases from V and 14 bases from J; junction bases left unmatched: 11. The CDR3 DNA reads TGTGCCAGCACCTTCTCCGGGGGGAAGGAGTTCTTC. It yields the protein CASTFSGGKEFF.

The chain couples TRBV7-8 to TRBJ2-7; 7 bases agree with TRBD1. V lost 5 bases and J lost 5; bases outside the gene matches: 6. Germline V gene data show CDR1 as SGHVS and CDR2 as FQNEAQ. This CDR3 contains 13 residues. The CDR3 nucleotides are TGTGCCAGCAGCACAGGGGTGAAGAACGAGCAGTACTTC. Translating it yields CASSTGVKNEQYF.

The chain uses TRBV20-1 and TRBJ2-7; D is unclear. CDR1 is DFQATT and CDR2 is SNEGSKA in the germline V gene (reference sequence). The CDR3 runs to 14 residues. With 2 bases removed from V and 1 base from J, the gap between germline ends came to 12 bases. CDR3 sequence: CSARSQTPSYEQYF. The CDR3 DNA follows: TGCAGTGCTAGATCCCAGACGCCATCCTACGAGCAGTACTTC.

This chain connects TRBV5-1 to TRBJ2-7, with 9 positions matching TRBD1. V shed 4 bases and J 4 bases; nucleotides not matched to a gene: 9. Germline CDR1 is SGHRS and CDR2 is YFSETQ. This CDR3 is built from 15 residues. The CDR3 nucleotides are TGCGCCAGCAGCCGGGAAGGACAGGGGCTGTACGAGCAGTACTTC. It translates to CASSREGQGLYEQYF.

The table lists this clonotype with a few counts. This chain joins TRBV20-1 and TRBJ1-2, with TRBD1 matching 8 bases. The CDR3 length is 15 residues. Per germline, CDR1 DFQATT and CDR2 SNEGSKA (reference sequence). J gave up 0 bases and V 3 bases, and 6 bases lay outside the gene matches. The CDR3 DNA reads as TGCAGTGCTAGTAGGAACAGGGGGACTAACTATGGCTACACCTTC. Amino acids: CSASRNRGTNYGYTF.